A single sample gave rise to the 20 T cell receptor beta chains below, sequenced in a study of beta chain features in type 1 diabetes. Expressed TCRB transcripts were sequenced because the entire RNA isolate underwent reverse transcription. Produced via immunoSEQ multiplex PCR; TCRdb's table is partial and in-frame only. The sample holds around 160,000 clones, 50% to 70% seen once. General study findings and limits: Patients with Type 1 diabetes showed moderately but significantly shorter TCRB CDR3s in all four CD4+ subsets.

Antigen specificity for these receptors is unknown. The material sequenced was naive CD4+ T cells from blood. The receptors shown here come from a man in his thirties or forties with type 1 diabetes.

This clone was found a few times. This chain connects TRBV30 to TRBJ1-4; TRBD1 agrees at 9 bases. This CDR3 comprises 14 residues. CDR1 GTSNPN and CDR2 SVGIG come from the germline V gene (reference sequence). Trimming cost V 2 bases and J 7 bases; bases outside gene matches: 5. The CDR3 DNA reads as TGTGCCTGGAGTCCGGGACAGGGAGGTGAAAAACTGTTTTTT. It encodes CAWSPGQGGEKLFF.

The J gene is TRBJ1-2, the V gene TRBV29-1; D unresolved. V was trimmed by 8 bases and J by 7 bases, leaving 8 bases between them. Per germline, CDR1 SQVTM and CDR2 ANQGSEA. The CDR3 loop spans 9 amino acids. The CDR3 is CSPGPGYTF. CDR3 nucleotides: TGCAGCCCCGGCCCTGGCTACACCTTC.

V and J are TRBV4-3 and TRBJ1-1; maybe TRBD1 (6 bases). The V end lost 1 base, the J end lost 0 bases, and 9 bases lay between the germline ends. The germline V gene encodes CDR1 LGHNA and CDR2 YSLEER. CDR3 length: 15 residues. The CDR3 sequence is CASSQAGHLNTEAFF. In DNA, the CDR3 is TGCGCCAGCAGCCAAGCGGGACACCTGAACACTGAAGCTTTCTTT.

The chain combines TRBV4-3 with TRBJ2-7, with no clear D. CDR1 LGHNA and CDR2 YSLEER come from the germline V gene. V was shortened by 0 bases and J by 5 bases, with 8 bases between the two germline ends. CDR3 size: 13 residues. CDR3 nucleotide sequence: TGCGCCAGCAGCCAAGATAGCAGCGACGAGCAGTACTTC. Translation gives CASSQDSSDEQYF.

The chain recombines TRBV29-1 with TRBJ2-5, with D tentatively TRBD1 (6 bases). Germline values: CDR1 SQVTM, CDR2 ANQGSEA. V dropped 6 bases and J dropped 3 bases, with 14 bases sitting between them. This CDR3 contains 13 residues. This CDR3 reads CSVETGGEETQYF. The CDR3 nucleotides read TGCAGCGTAGAGACAGGAGGCGAAGAGACCCAGTACTTC.

With respect to this clone: Other DNA sequences of this sample code for an identical CDR3. The chain couples TRBV7-2 to TRBJ2-3, with 8 bases aligning to TRBD2. The CDR3 has 14 residues. With V trimmed by 0 bases and J by 6 bases, 2 bases remained unmatched. CDR1 is SGHTA, CDR2 FQGNSA, per germline. CDR3 region: CASSLASGTDTQYF. The CDR3 region has the DNA TGTGCCAGCAGCTTAGCTAGCGGGACGGATACGCAGTATTTT. Complete variable domain (other parts from reference TRBV7-2 and TRBJ2-3): GAGVSQSPSNKVTEKGKDVELRCDPISGHTALYWYRQSLGQGLEFLIYFQGNSAPDKSGLPSDRFSAERTGGSVSTLTIQRTQQEDSAVYLCASSLASGTDTQYFGPGTRLTVL.

In this sample, this clone turned up once. The V call is TRBV18, the J call TRBJ2-1; D is possibly TRBD2 (5 bases). The V gene lost 6 bases and the J gene lost 6 bases, with 18 bases spanning the gap. From germline, CDR1 is KGHSH and CDR2 LQKENI. This CDR3 spans 15 amino acids. The CDR3 spells CASSSSVTGSNEQFF. Here the CDR3 DNA reads TGTGCCAGCTCCTCCTCGGTGACGGGATCCAATGAGCAGTTCTTC. The full variable domain, rest sourced from reference TRBV18 and TRBJ2-1, is NAGVMQNPRHLVRRRGQEARLRCSPMKGHSHVYWYRQLPEEGLKFMVYLQKENIIDESGMPKERFSAEFPKEGPSILRIQQVVRGDSAAYFCASSSSVTGSNEQFFGPGTRLTVL.

The chain joins TRBV7-8 to TRBJ2-4; 10 nucleotides line up with TRBD2. Germline trimming cut 3 bases from V and 4 bases from J; bases unmatched to any gene: 6. The CDR3 consists of 16 residues. Per germline, CDR1 SGHVS and CDR2 FQNEAQ. This chain's CDR3 is CASSFRLAGAKNIQYF. Written as DNA, the CDR3 is TGTGCCAGCAGCTTCCGGCTAGCGGGGGCAAAAAACATTCAGTACTTC.

The rearrangement links TRBV30 to TRBJ2-7; TRBD2 aligns across 10 bases. CDR1 and CDR2 (germline): GTSNPN, SVGIG (reference sequence). J lost 2 bases, V lost 6 bases, and 1 base had no gene match. This CDR3 spans 12 amino acids. As DNA, the CDR3 is TGTGCCTGCCTAGCGGGAGCCTACGAGCAGTACTTC. Translated, it gives CACLAGAYEQYF.

This clone was seen a few times. The chain recombines TRBV10-3 with TRBJ2-5; a weak D match, TRBD1 (5 bases). V was clipped by 6 bases and J by 2 bases, with 10 bases between them. This CDR3 comprises 13 residues. Germline V CDR1 and CDR2: ENHRY, SYGVKD. Here the CDR3 reads CAIRRTLQETQYF. CDR3 nucleotides: TGTGCCATCAGGAGGACACTTCAAGAGACCCAGTACTTC.

The chain recombines TRBV20-1 with TRBJ2-5; D remains ambiguous. Germline V gene sequence: CDR1 DFQATT, CDR2 SNEGSKA (reference sequence). CDR3 length equals 11 residues. V was pared by 8 bases and J by 5 bases, with 12 bases between. The CDR3 is CSPAAWETQYF. CDR3 bases: TGCAGTCCTGCCGCGTGGGAGACCCAGTACTTC.

The rearrangement links TRBV18 to TRBJ2-1; 11 nucleotides line up with TRBD2. Losses at the gene ends were 2 bases for V and 8 bases for J; bases not matched to a gene: 2. Germline CDR1 reads KGHSH; CDR2 reads LQKENI. This CDR3 region has 14 residues. The CDR3 spells CASSPTSGGDEQFF. The CDR3 DNA follows: TGTGCCAGCTCACCAACTAGCGGGGGCGATGAGCAGTTCTTC.

This clone was detected once. Other DNA sequences in the sample encode the same CDR3. The rearrangement uses TRBV9 and TRBJ1-1; D is ambiguous. Germline V gene sequence: CDR1 SGDLS, CDR2 YYNGEE. This CDR3 region has 13 residues. V was clipped by 0 bases and J by 1 base, with 4 bases between them. The CDR3 DNA is TGTGCCAGCAGCGTAGCCGGGAACACTGAAGCTTTCTTT. As protein: CASSVAGNTEAFF.

The chain uses TRBV9 and TRBJ1-1; D is uncertain. The CDR3 is 14 amino acids. Trimming pared 0 bases from V and 0 bases from J, leaving 6 bases between. Germline CDR1 reads SGDLS; CDR2 reads YYNGEE. Written as DNA, the CDR3 is TGTGCCAGCAGCGTAGGAAGGGTGAACACTGAAGCTTTCTTT. It translates to CASSVGRVNTEAFF.

The chain employs TRBV6-6 and TRBJ1-2; 11 bases line up with TRBD1. This CDR3 is built from 13 residues. The J segment lost 5 bases and the V segment lost 8 bases, leaving 4 bases of the junction unmatched. The germline CDR1 and CDR2 sequences are MNHNY and SVGAGI (reference sequence). The CDR3, as DNA: TGTGCCAGCTTGGACAGGGGGCCATATGGCTACACCTTC. It translates to CASLDRGPYGYTF.

This sequence joins TRBV19 and TRBJ1-1; possibly TRBD1 for D (5 bases). V was cut by 3 bases and J by 1 base, with 9 bases left in between. Per germline, CDR1 LNHDA and CDR2 SQIVND (reference sequence). The CDR3 totals 14 residues. CDR3 nucleotide sequence: TGTGCCAGTAGTATGAATACAGGGAACACTGAAGCTTTCTTT. Translation: CASSMNTGNTEAFF. The entire variable domain, with the rest obtained from reference TRBV19 and TRBJ1-1, is as follows: DGGITQSPKYLFRKEGQNVTLSCEQNLNHDAMYWYRQDPGQGLRLIYYSQIVNDFQKGDIAEGYSVSREKKESFPLTVTSAQKNPTAFYLCASSMNTGNTEAFFGQGTRLTVV.

The genes are TRBV7-2 and TRBJ2-5; 12 bases fit TRBD2. Germline V lookup: CDR1 SGHTA, CDR2 FQGNSA. The CDR3 contains 15 residues. V shed 4 bases, J shed 4 bases, and the junction held 4 bases outside the gene matches. CDR3 loop: CASSWTSGERETQYF. The CDR3 bases are TGTGCCAGCAGCTGGACTAGCGGGGAAAGAGAGACCCAGTACTTC.

The chain combines TRBV7-9 with TRBJ2-1, with 14 bases that match TRBD2. Germline lookup yields CDR1 SEHNR and CDR2 FQNEAQ (reference sequence). Unmatched junction bases numbered 6, after V lost 7 bases and J lost 7 bases. CDR3 size: 15 residues. CDR3 DNA sequence: TGTGCCAGCACCACCGGGACTAGCGGGGGAAATGAGCAGTTCTTC. Translating gives CASTTGTSGGNEQFF. Full variable domain (rest looked up from reference TRBV7-9 and TRBJ2-1): DTGVSQNPRHKITKRGQNVTFRCDPISEHNRLYWYRQTLGQGPEFLTYFQNEAQLEKSRLLSDRFSAERPKGSFSTLEIQRTEQGDSAMYLCASTTGTSGGNEQFFGPGTRLTVL.

This clone was seen only once. V is TRBV4-3 and J is TRBJ2-7; D gene unclear. CDR3 size: 16 residues. V lost 0 bases, J lost 7 bases, and 19 bases lay in between. Germline V CDR1 and CDR2: LGHNA, YSLEER. This CDR3 is CASSQDLPLSPGEQYF. CDR3 in DNA: TGCGCCAGCAGCCAAGATTTGCCCCTAAGTCCTGGTGAGCAGTACTTC.

The rearrangement joins TRBV6-5 to TRBJ1-1; possible D gene TRBD1, 6 bases. The germline V gene encodes CDR1 MNHEY and CDR2 SVGAGI. With 2 bases removed from V and 1 base from J, the gap between germline ends came to 11 bases. CDR3 size: 15 residues. The CDR3 DNA is TGTGCCAGCAGTTACCACGGGACAAAGAACACTGAAGCTTTCTTT. Its translation: CASSYHGTKNTEAFF.